This T cell receptor beta chain was captured in a study of blood T cells in healthy people across ages. Aged about 6 to 100, donors were systemically healthy Caucasians from Russia. With a J-beta primer mix and a sample-barcoded 5' primer, a second PCR ran 7 to 11 cycles. TCRdb re-derived calls from the 5' RACE reads in MiXCR, one entry per CDR3 protein. The sample yields around 1,100,000 distinct CDR3 sequences, roughly two fifths seen once. The CDR3 consists of 13 residues. Germline values: CDR1 MGHDK, CDR2 SYGVNS. V was pared by 9 bases and J by 3 bases, with 8 bases of the junction left unmatched. Of note for this clonotype: Its antigen is still unknown.

General study results and limits: Estimated diversity, derived from one million T cells, was regarded as an underestimate.

This clonotype was sampled from a man aged 18 to 35 in good health. Sequences were obtained from blood. V is TRBV25-1 and J is TRBJ2-7; 7 nucleotides align to TRBD1. The CDR3 DNA follows: TGTGCCAGACAGGGGCGGAGGTACTACGAGCAGTACTTC. Residues: CARQGRRYYEQYF.